The entry below gives a single T cell receptor (beta chain) sequence along with its context. Antigen: not known. The data stem from a study of cytomegalovirus exposure and HLA in healthy donors. With 60 Vbeta and 13 Jbeta primers, the PCR was carried out. Assay used: immunoSEQ multiplex PCR; TCRdb lists only in-frame clones, some missing. Of some 70,000 clones in the sample, just over 65% were seen once. Per germline, CDR1 MNHEY and CDR2 SVGAGI. Deletions cut 6 bases from V and 11 bases from J, with 17 bases between. This CDR3 has 12 amino acids. Study conclusions and caveats: There were some V segments, including TRBV6-2 and TRBV6-3, excluded as indistinguishable. Most subjects' HLA-A and HLA-B alleles were reportedly predicted from TCR beta sequences.

The sequence was collected from a woman aged 25-40 years in good health and CMV-seronegative. The chain couples TRBV6-5 to TRBJ2-7; tentative D call: TRBD1 (7 bases). The sequenced sample consisted of PBMCs. The CDR3 sequence is CASSQTTGTEYF. The CDR3 nucleotides read TGTGCCAGCAGCCAAACGACAGGGACTGAGTACTTC.